This TCR beta chain was sequenced for a study of identical twins (dated by TCRdb to the mid-2010s). For the study in its entirety: The study deep-sequenced TCR alpha and beta repertoires from monozygotic twins, unrelated adults of various ages and cord blood to test whether fetal clonotypes persist. To rule out contamination, the twin experiments were replicated at different times with different library preparation protocols. Here is what the overall study found, with its caveats: Because the same donors could not be followed over many years, the conclusions relied on cross-sectional statistical analysis. Invariant T cells such as MAIT and iNKT could partly confound zero-insertion analyses, although diverse VJ usage argued against such confounding for most clonotypes. Out-of-frame TCR alpha sequences shared between twins showed an excess of low generation-probability sequences compared with coincidental sharing between unrelated individuals. A weaker excess of twin sharing was found in beta out-of-frame sequences because the signal-to-noise ratio was lowered by fewer shared sequences. Abundant cord blood beta clonotypes carried fewer insertions; young adult naive repertoires showed a weaker similar trend, while memory repertoires showed none. In monozygotic twins, out-of-frame TCR alpha sharing was systematically underestimated by recombination models, although the models agreed with sharing between unrelated individuals.

The receptor library was made with 5' RACE. Data came from an Illumina HiSeq 2000. Template switching added a universal primer binding site, and the final cDNA carried a unique molecular identifier that allowed TCR cDNA molecules to be counted accurately. Specific primers in the conserved constant-segment region were used to synthesize first-strand cDNA for the TCR alpha and beta chains. To control for contamination, every cDNA library was double barcoded, receiving both a SMART-Mk sample barcode and Illumina barcodes. Two successive PCR steps introduced TruSeq adapter sequences along with Illumina sample barcodes. TCR alpha and beta cDNA libraries were sequenced on the Illumina HiSeq platform with custom primers. Regarding the original processing steps: Unique molecular identifiers were extracted from raw reads with MiGEC, and CDR3 positions were determined with MiXCR. Recombination models were inferred per individual with the repgenHMM and IGoR tools using an EM algorithm. The analysis of shared clonotypes was done with the tcR package in R, with sharing normalized by the product of cloneset sizes. To study raw recombination without the effects of thymic and clonal selection, out-of-frame nonproductive sequences were analyzed. The raw public data were reprocessed by TCRdb itself: fastp quality trimming at Q25, MiXCR clonotype calling, in-frame beta chains only. Under each unique CDR3 protein, matching rows form one entry showing the most common genes and DNA. TCRdb's processing, not the study's, gives the V and J calls here. This sample holds fewer than 900,000 distinct CDR3 sequences; about 20% were observed only once. The top ten hold around 13% of the sample.

In the case of this clonotype: Its antigen specificity is not known. Base qualities are missing; no much larger clone stands one base away.

Every donor was a healthy Caucasian. Three pairs of female monozygotic twins, all aged roughly 18 to 29 years, were included in the twin cohort. The RNA used for TCR libraries was isolated from peripheral blood mononuclear cells. The germline V gene sets CDR1 to MNHEY and CDR2 to SVGAGI. The junction shows trimming of 2 bases on V and 6 bases on J, and the gene matches do not reach 6 bases of it. CDR3 length: 14 amino acids, cysteine to phenylalanine. Only CDR3 DNA is held: 42 bases, read in frame from base 1. These data also formed part of another study, on T cells expressing NK-cell markers. The second source states: Three sorted T-cell subsets (CD3+CD56+NKG2C+, CD3+CD56+NKG2C- and CD3+CD56-NKG2C+) from under ten donors had their TCR beta-chain repertoires profiled. Of the eight sequenced donors, seven were found to be HCMV-seropositive and one was found to be HCMV-seronegative. In several experiments an anti-gammadeltaTCR antibody was added to restrict sorting to alphabetaTCR-expressing T cells. In five to seven donors, the dominant CD3+CD56+NKG2C+ clonotypes were among the top 10 CD8+ clonotypes and accounted for roughly 1.0-7.5% of CD8+ T cells. Those dominant clonotypes were again the most abundant among CD3+CD56-NKG2C+ cells in a few donors, at about 25-60.1%. Whether the expanded NKG2C-expressing T cell clones were specific for HCMV antigens was left unclear. The eight sequenced donors were randomly selected healthy volunteers, three men and five women. HCMV-specific IgG was detected in serum with a commercial ELISA kit to determine HCMV serostatus. For a handful of donors, bulk peripheral blood T-cell repertoires were additionally sequenced from unsorted PBMC. MIGEC was used to demultiplex reads and group reads by UMI, and MiTCR was used to assemble and quantify clonotypes. To remove erroneous sequences, TCR cDNA sequences were retained only when supported by two or more reads. The tcR package was used for downstream repertoire analysis, and clonotypes were matched between fractions using CDR3 nucleotide sequence together with V segment. VDJmatch was used to annotate antigen specificity against VDJdb, with one amino acid substitution in CDR3 permitted.

The clonotype comes from a woman aged 18-29 years in good health. The material sequenced was PBMCs. The receptor chain draws on TRBV6-5 and TRBJ1-1, and 7 bases in between align with TRBD1. The CDR3 region reads CASSYGSQGAEAFF. In nucleotides, the sequence is TGTGCCAGCAGTTACGGGTCCCAGGGGGCTGAAGCTTTCTTT.